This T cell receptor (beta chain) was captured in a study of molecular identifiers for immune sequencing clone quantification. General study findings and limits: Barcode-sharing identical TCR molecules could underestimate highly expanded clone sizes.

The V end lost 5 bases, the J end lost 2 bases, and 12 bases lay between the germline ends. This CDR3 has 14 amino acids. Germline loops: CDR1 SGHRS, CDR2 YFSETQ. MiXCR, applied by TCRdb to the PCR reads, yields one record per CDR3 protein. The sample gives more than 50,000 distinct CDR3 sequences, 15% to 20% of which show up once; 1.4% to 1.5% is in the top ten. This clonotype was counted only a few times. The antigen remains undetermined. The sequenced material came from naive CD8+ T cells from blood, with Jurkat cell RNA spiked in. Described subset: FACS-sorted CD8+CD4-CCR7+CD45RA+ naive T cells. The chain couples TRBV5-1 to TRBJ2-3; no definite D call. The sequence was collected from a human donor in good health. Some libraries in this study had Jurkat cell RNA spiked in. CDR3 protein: CASRVDTFTDTQYF. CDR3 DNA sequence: TGCGCCAGCAGAGTAGACACCTTCACAGATACGCAGTATTTT.